Given below is one TCR beta chain in context. CDR3 length: 16 amino acids. Trimming removed 3 bases from V and 0 bases from J, with 12 bases in between. Germline CDR1 MGHDK, CDR2 SYGVNS. These data are taken from a study of CD8+CD57+ T cells in acquired aplastic anemia. Sequenced patients had shown CD8+CD57+ cell expansion by flow cytometry. Investigators profiled TCR beta VDJ and CDR3 from genomic DNA template. TCRdb passed the reads through MiXCR, listing each CDR3 protein once. In the table there are hundreds of thousands of distinct CDR3 sequences, about a third of which are singletons. The sequenced sample consisted of sorted CD4+, CD8+, or CD8+CD57+ T cells (not recorded which) from PBMCs. This TCR came from a human donor with aplastic anemia. This chain joins TRBV25-1 and TRBJ2-1; tentative D call: TRBD1 (6 bases). The CDR3 DNA reads as TGTGCCAGCAGTGATCCAGGGGTCCCCTCCTACAATGAGCAGTTCTTC. Translated: CASSDPGVPSYNEQFF. The full variable domain, its missing parts supplied by reference TRBV25-1 and TRBJ2-1, is EADIYQTPRYLVIGTGKKITLECSQTMGHDKMYWYQQDPGMELHLIHYSYGVNSTEKGDLSSESTVSRIRTEHFPLTLESARPSHTSQYLCASSDPGVPSYNEQFFGPGTRLTVL.